Below are 6 T cell receptor beta chains sequenced from a single sample in a study of vaccination and CD4 T cells after COVID-19. Sequenced with the Oncomine TCR Beta short-read assay was DNA taken from cultured CD4+ T cells. TCRdb passed the PCR reads through MiXCR, listing each CDR3 protein once. In the table there are about 20,000 distinct CDR3 sequences, around 55% of which are singletons. Treatment denoted: roughly 10-day PBMC culture with coronavirus spike peptide pools or control peptides (ViraFEST assay). The antigens for these receptors are not known. The sequenced material came from CD4+ T cells from blood, cultured in vitro. The receptors shown here come from a human donor who had recovered from COVID-19.

The chain joins TRBV29-1 to TRBJ1-2, with D tentatively TRBD1 (6 bases). The CDR3 contains 14 residues. The germline V gene encodes CDR1 SQVTM and CDR2 ANQGSEA. Trimming cost V 6 bases and J 4 bases, with 18 bases left between them. The CDR3 DNA is TGCAGCGTCGGACCAGGGGACAAGGTCTATGGCTACACCTTC. It translates to CSVGPGDKVYGYTF. The full variable domain, in which reference TRBV29-1 and TRBJ1-2 provide the parts outside the CDR3, is SAVISQKPSRDICQRGTSLTIQCQVDSQVTMMFWYRQQPGQSLTLIATANQGSEATYESGFVIDKFPISRPNLTFSTLTVSNMSPEDSSIYLCSVGPGDKVYGYTFGSGTRLTVV.

The V call is TRBV5-4, the J call TRBJ2-2; D gene ambiguous. Looked up from germline, CDR1 is SGHNT and CDR2 is YYREEE (reference sequence). V was shortened by 2 bases and J by 2 bases, with 7 bases between the two germline ends. This CDR3 is built from 14 residues. The CDR3 is CASSFTLNTGELFF. The CDR3 DNA reads as TGTGCCAGCAGCTTCACACTAAACACCGGGGAGCTGTTTTTT. The full variable domain, in which reference TRBV5-4 and TRBJ2-2 provide the parts outside the CDR3, is ETGVTQSPTHLIKTRGQQVTLRCSSQSGHNTVSWYQQALGQGPQFIFQYYREEENGRGNFPPRFSGLQFPNYSSELNVNALELDDSALYLCASSFTLNTGELFFGEGSRLTVL.

The genes are TRBV9 and TRBJ1-2; D not resolved. V lost 5 bases, J lost 1 base, and 3 bases lay in between. Germline V gene lookup returns CDR1 SGDLS and CDR2 YYNGEE. The CDR3 spans 11 residues. The CDR3 region is CASSNNYGYTF. CDR3 DNA sequence: TGTGCCAGCAGTAATAACTATGGCTACACCTTC.

CDR3 residues: CSARGGGHMNTEAFF. For the CDR3, the DNA is TGCAGTGCTAGAGGCGGGGGACATATGAACACTGAAGCTTTCTTT. This chain uses TRBV20-1 with TRBJ1-1; D is perhaps TRBD1 (6 bases). This CDR3 has 15 amino acids. Germline lookup yields CDR1 DFQATT and CDR2 SNEGSKA (reference sequence). V was trimmed by 1 base and J by 0 bases, leaving 12 bases between them.

By share of the sample, this clonotype is medium-sized. The chain has TRBV27 and TRBJ1-2; D is undetermined. Germline CDR1 MNHEY, CDR2 SMNVEV (reference sequence). The CDR3 sequence is 14 residues long. V shed 2 bases and J shed 8 bases, with 15 bases lying between them. The DNA of the CDR3 is TGTGCCAGCAGTTTAAGAGGCACCTCAGGAGGCTACACCTTC. It yields the protein CASSLRGTSGGYTF.

The rearrangement uses TRBV20-1 and TRBJ1-4, with D possibly being TRBD1 (5 bases). V was pared by 2 bases and J by 6 bases, with 7 bases between. The germline V gene encodes CDR1 DFQATT and CDR2 SNEGSKA (reference sequence). The length of the CDR3 is 12 residues. As DNA, the CDR3 is TGCAGTGCTAGACAGGGCGATGAAAAACTGTTTTTT. It yields the protein CSARQGDEKLFF.